This T cell receptor (beta chain) was retrieved from a study of T cells after posttransplantation cyclophosphamide. CDR3 length equals 15 residues. The germline V gene has CDR1 SQVTM and CDR2 ANQGSEA. The germline V and J ends were trimmed by 0 bases and 2 bases, with 13 bases remaining between them. The naive gate required viable CD3+CD4+ or CD3+CD8+ cells with CCR7+CD45RA+CD45RO-CD95-CD27+CD28+ phenotype. Regarding this clone: Its antigen is unknown.

Study findings and constraints: Later post-transplant blood repertoires were often dominated by donor CD8+ memory clones. TRB clonality was highly associated with recipient CMV seropositivity and reactivation. Tissue-infiltrating T cells from skin or gut overlapped little with blood T cells.

Generated by immunoSEQ multiplex PCR, the TCRdb table keeps only in-frame clones and is missing some. The sample has roughly 21,000 clones; roughly 98% are singletons. The sequenced material came from naive CD8+ T cells sorted from PBMCs. The genes are TRBV29-1 and TRBJ1-2; D is undetermined. The clonotype comes from a man in his forties in good health, CMV-negative, and a related stem cell transplant donor. CDR3 sequence reads: CSVEDWQDRNYGYTF. The CDR3 region has the DNA TGCAGCGTTGAAGATTGGCAGGATCGGAACTATGGCTACACCTTC.